This TCR beta chain was recorded in a study of T cells in Graves' hyperthyroidism and ophthalmopathy. Germline values: CDR1 SGHRS, CDR2 YFSETQ. V lost 1 base, J lost 5 bases, and 7 bases lay in between. CDR3 length: 13 amino acids. Amplified TCR beta CDR3 regions came from RNA transcripts. Initially, a first-round RT-PCR of the TCR CDR3 employed the HTBI primer set. TCRdb re-derived calls from the multiplex PCR reads in MiXCR, one entry per CDR3 protein. The data hold tens of thousands of distinct CDR3 sequences, with around 48% observed a single time. The sequencing sample was made of blood. The source is a woman between 50 and 59 years old with Graves' hyperthyroidism that later progressed to Graves' ophthalmopathy. The chain is built from TRBV5-1 and TRBJ1-5; D not resolved. The CDR3 DNA reads TGCGCCAGCAGCTTGTCTCCCGATCAGCCCCAGCATTTT. Translation: CASSLSPDQPQHF.